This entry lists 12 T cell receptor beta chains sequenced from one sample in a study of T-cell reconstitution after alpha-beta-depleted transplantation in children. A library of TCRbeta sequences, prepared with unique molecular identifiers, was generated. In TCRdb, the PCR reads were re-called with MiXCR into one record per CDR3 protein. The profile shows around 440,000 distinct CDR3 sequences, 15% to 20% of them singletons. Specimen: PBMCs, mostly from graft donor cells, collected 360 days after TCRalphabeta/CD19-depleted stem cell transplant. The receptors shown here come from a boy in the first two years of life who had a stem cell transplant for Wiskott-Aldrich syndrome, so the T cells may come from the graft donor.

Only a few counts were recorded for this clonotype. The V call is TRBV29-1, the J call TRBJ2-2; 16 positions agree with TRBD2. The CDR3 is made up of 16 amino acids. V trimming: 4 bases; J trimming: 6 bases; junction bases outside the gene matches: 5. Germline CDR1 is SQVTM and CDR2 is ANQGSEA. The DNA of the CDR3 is TGCAGCGTTGTAGGGACTAGCGGGAGGGCCGCCGGGGAGCTGTTTTTT. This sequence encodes CSVVGTSGRAAGELFF.

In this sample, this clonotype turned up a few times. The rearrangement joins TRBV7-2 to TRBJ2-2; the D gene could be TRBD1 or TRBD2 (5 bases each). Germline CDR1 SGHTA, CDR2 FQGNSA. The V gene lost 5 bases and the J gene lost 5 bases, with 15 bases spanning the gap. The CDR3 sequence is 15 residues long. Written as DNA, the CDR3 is TGTGCCAGCAGCCAAACCGGGACCGTGACCGGGGAGCTGTTTTTT. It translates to CASSQTGTVTGELFF.

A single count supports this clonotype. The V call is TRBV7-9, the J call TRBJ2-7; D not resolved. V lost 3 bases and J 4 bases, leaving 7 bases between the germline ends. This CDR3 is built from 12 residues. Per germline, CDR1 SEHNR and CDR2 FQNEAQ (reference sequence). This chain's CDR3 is CASSFSMYEQYF. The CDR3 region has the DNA TGTGCCAGCAGCTTTTCGATGTACGAGCAGTACTTC. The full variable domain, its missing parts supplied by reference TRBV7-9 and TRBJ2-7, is DTGVSQNPRHKITKRGQNVTFRCDPISEHNRLYWYRQTLGQGPEFLTYFQNEAQLEKSRLLSDRFSAERPKGSFSTLEIQRTEQGDSAMYLCASSFSMYEQYFGPGTRLTVT.

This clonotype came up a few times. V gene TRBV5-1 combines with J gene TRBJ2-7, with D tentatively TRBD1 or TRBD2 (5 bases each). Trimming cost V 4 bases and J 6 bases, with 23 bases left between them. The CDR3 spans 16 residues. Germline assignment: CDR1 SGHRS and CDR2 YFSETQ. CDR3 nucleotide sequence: TGCGCCAGCAGCCCTCACGGGACCGGTCTCCGCGCCGAGCAGTACTTC. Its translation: CASSPHGTGLRAEQYF. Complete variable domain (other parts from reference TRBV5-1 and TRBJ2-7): KAGVTQTPRYLIKTRGQQVTLSCSPISGHRSVSWYQQTPGQGLQFLFEYFSETQRNKGNFPGRFSGRQFSNSRSEMNVSTLELGDSALYLCASSPHGTGLRAEQYFGPGTRLTVT.

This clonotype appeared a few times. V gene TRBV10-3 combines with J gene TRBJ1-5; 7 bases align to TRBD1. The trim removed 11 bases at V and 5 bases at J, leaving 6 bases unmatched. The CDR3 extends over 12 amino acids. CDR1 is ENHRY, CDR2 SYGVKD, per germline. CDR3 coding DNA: TGTGCCGCTCAGGGGGTCGATCAGCCCCAGCATTTT. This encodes CAAQGVDQPQHF.

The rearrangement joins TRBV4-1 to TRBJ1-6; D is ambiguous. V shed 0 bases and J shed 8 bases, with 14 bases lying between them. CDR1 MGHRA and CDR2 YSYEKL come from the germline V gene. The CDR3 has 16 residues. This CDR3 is CASSQDGRTWDSPLHF. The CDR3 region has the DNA TGCGCCAGCAGCCAAGACGGCAGAACCTGGGATTCACCCCTCCACTTT.

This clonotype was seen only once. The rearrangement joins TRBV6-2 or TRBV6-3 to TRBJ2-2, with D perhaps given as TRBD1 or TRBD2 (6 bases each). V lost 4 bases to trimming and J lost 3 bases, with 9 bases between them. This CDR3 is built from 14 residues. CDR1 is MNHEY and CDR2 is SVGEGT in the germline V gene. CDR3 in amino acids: CASSWGADTGELFF. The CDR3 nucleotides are TGTGCCAGCAGTTGGGGGGCCGACACCGGGGAGCTGTTTTTT.

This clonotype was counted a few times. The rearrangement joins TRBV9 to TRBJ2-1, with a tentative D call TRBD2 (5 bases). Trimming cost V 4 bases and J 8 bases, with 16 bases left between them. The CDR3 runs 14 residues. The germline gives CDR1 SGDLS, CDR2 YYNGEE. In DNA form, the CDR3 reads TGTGCCAGCAGCCATCGGACCCCCGGGGATGAGCAGTTCTTC. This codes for CASSHRTPGDEQFF. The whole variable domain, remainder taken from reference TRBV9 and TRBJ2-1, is DSGVTQTPKHLITATGQRVTLRCSPRSGDLSVYWYQQSLDQGLQFLIQYYNGEERAKGNILERFSAQQFPDLHSELNLSSLELGDSALYFCASSHRTPGDEQFFGPGTRLTVL.

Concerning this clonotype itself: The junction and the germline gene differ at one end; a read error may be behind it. CDR3 in amino acids: CASSVHRGLETFSGNEQFF. The CDR3 nucleotides read TGTGCCAGCAGCGTACACAGGGGGCTAGAAACCTTTTCAGGCAATGAGCAGTTTTTC. The chain combines TRBV9 with TRBJ2-1; TRBD1 matches 9 bases. The CDR3 sequence is 19 residues long. Looked up from germline, CDR1 is SGDLS and CDR2 is YYNGEE.

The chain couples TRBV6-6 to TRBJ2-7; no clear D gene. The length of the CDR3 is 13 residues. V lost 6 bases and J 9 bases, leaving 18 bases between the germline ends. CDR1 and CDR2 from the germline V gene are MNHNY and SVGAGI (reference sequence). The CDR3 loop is CASRLQMGITQYF. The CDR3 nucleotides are TGTGCCAGCAGACTACAGATGGGGATAACGCAGTACTTC.

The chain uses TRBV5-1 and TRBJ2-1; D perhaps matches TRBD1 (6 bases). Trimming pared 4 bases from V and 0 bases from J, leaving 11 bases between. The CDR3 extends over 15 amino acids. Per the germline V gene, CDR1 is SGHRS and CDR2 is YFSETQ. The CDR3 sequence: CASSNLGGSYNEQFF. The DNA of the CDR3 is TGCGCCAGCAGCAATCTAGGGGGCTCCTACAATGAGCAGTTCTTC.

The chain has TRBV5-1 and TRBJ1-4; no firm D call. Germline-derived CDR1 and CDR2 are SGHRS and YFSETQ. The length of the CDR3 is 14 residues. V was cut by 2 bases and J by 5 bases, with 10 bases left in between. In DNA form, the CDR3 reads TGCGCCAGCAGCTTTTGGGGAGGGAATGAAAAACTGTTTTTT. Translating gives CASSFWGGNEKLFF.